This T cell receptor (beta chain) was documented in a study of blood T cell repertoires in COVID-19. Background on the study: Researchers got acute and convalescent COVID-19 samples from the United States, Italy and Spain. From T cells, B-cell-depleted T cells, or PBMCs came the material, which was cDNA or gDNA.

Original analysis: Estimated nucleated cell counts came from reference gene primer amplification. Clones were sequenced by immunoSEQ multiplex PCR, and TCRdb holds only the in-frame ones, with some missing. V and J calls and clone size are copied from that table; D and trimming were computed from the DNA. The sample lists some 150,000 clones, 77% occurring once. Per the germline V gene, CDR1 is MNHEY and CDR2 is SMNVEV (reference sequence). This CDR3 spans 15 amino acids. V trimming: 4 bases; J trimming: 3 bases; junction bases outside the gene matches: 8. The receptor's source is a woman in her 50s with active or convalescent COVID-19. The chain couples TRBV27 to TRBJ2-7; 8 nucleotides match TRBD2. Sequences were obtained from peripheral blood. CDR3 DNA sequence: TGTGCCAGCAGTTGGGCTAGCGGGTATCACTACGAGCAGTACTTC. It translates to CASSWASGYHYEQYF.